The entry below describes one T cell receptor (beta chain). Its antigen is as yet unknown. This sample was taken from a study of lymphopenia after photon versus proton radiotherapy. Findings and caveats of the study: Only patients who died were analyzed for survival; proton advantage is unproven.

CDR1 is MNHEY, CDR2 SVGAGI, per germline. The CDR3 runs to 15 residues. The ends were cut back, 2 bases at V and 4 bases at J, with 14 bases in the middle. Measured with immunoSEQ multiplex PCR; TCRdb has only the in-frame clones, and not every one. The table includes over 50,000 clones, 86% detected once. The gene calls are TRBV6-5 and TRBJ1-2, with no clear D. The sample in question was peripheral blood, obtained from a patient treated with photon-based radiotherapy. This TCR was recovered from a man in his forties with gastric cancer. CDR3 sequence reads: CASSYQVGPSYGYTF. CDR3 DNA sequence: TGTGCCAGCAGTTACCAAGTAGGCCCGTCCTATGGCTACACCTTC.